The 11 T cell receptor beta chains listed next were all sequenced from one sample in a study of blood T cell repertoires in COVID-19. Only in-frame clones appear in the TCRdb table, and some are missing; sequencing was by immunoSEQ multiplex PCR. The sample holds roughly 190,000 clones, over 80% seen once. The specimen was peripheral blood. These receptors were taken from a woman between 40 and 55 years old with acute or convalescent COVID-19.

The chain links TRBV27 to TRBJ2-7, with TRBD1 as a possible D gene (6 bases). The CDR3 loop spans 16 amino acids. Germline V gene sequence: CDR1 MNHEY, CDR2 SMNVEV (reference sequence). V was pared by 5 bases and J by 0 bases, with 17 bases between. The DNA for the CDR3 is TGTGCCAGCAGTGAACAGGGAATACTCGGCTCCTACGAGCAGTACTTC. This gives the protein CASSEQGILGSYEQYF.

A few counts support this clone. The rearrangement uses TRBV27 and TRBJ1-6; 10 bases fit TRBD1. CDR3 length equals 16 residues. J gave up 8 bases and V 2 bases, and 6 bases lay outside the gene matches. CDR1 and CDR2 (germline): MNHEY, SMNVEV (reference sequence). The chain's CDR3 is CASSLGDRGAYSPLHF. The CDR3 region has the DNA TGTGCCAGCAGTTTAGGGGACAGGGGTGCCTATTCACCCCTCCACTTT.

The rearrangement links TRBV7-6 to TRBJ2-2; no definite D call. V lost 2 bases and J lost 7, with 2 bases in between. The length of the CDR3 is 11 residues. Germline V lookup: CDR1 SGHVS, CDR2 FNYEAQ. DNA of the CDR3: TGTGCCAGCAGCTTACACGGGGAGCTGTTTTTT. As protein: CASSLHGELFF.

This clone is a singleton in its sample. This sequence joins TRBV27 and TRBJ2-1, with 8 bases identical to TRBD1. V was clipped by 4 bases and J by 8 bases; unmatched bases: 10. Germline CDR1 MNHEY, CDR2 SMNVEV (reference sequence). The CDR3 runs 15 residues. The CDR3 DNA is TGTGCCAGCAGTTGGGGAACAGGGGGGAAGGATGAGCAGTTCTTC. Translating it yields CASSWGTGGKDEQFF.

This chain joins TRBV6-5 and TRBJ2-7; 13 bases are shared with TRBD2. Germline CDR1 is MNHEY and CDR2 is SVGAGI. This CDR3 has 15 residues. The V segment lost 7 bases and the J segment 3 bases; nucleotides outside the gene matches: 6. CDR3 in amino acids: CASNPLAGGIYEQYF. Here the CDR3 DNA reads TGTGCCAGCAATCCACTAGCGGGGGGGATCTACGAGCAGTACTTC.

The chain is built from TRBV6-5 and TRBJ2-1; 9 nucleotides agree with TRBD2. V shed 5 bases, J shed 7 bases, and the junction held 6 bases outside the gene matches. Per germline, CDR1 MNHEY and CDR2 SVGAGI. The CDR3 runs to 14 residues. Written as DNA, the CDR3 is TGTGCCAGCAGTCCCCGGAGCGGGAGGAATGAGCAGTTCTTC. Amino acid sequence: CASSPRSGRNEQFF.

The chain joins TRBV28 to TRBJ2-7; D is possibly TRBD2 (6 bases). Trimming shortened V by 5 bases and J by 0 bases, and 8 bases separated the two germline ends. CDR1 and CDR2 from the germline V gene are MDHEN and SYDVKM. The CDR3 contains 13 residues. CDR3 loop: CASSGGSSYEQYF. The CDR3 bases are TGTGCCAGCAGTGGGGGGAGCTCCTACGAGCAGTACTTC.

The chain employs TRBV18 and TRBJ1-6, with D possibly TRBD1 on 6 matching bases. Germline CDR1 and CDR2: KGHSH and LQKENI. The V end lost 3 bases, the J end lost 7 bases, and 10 bases lay between the germline ends. The CDR3 is 14 residues long. CDR3 sequence reads: CASSPPTGNSPLHF. In DNA form, the CDR3 reads TGTGCCAGCTCACCTCCGACAGGAAATTCACCCCTCCACTTT.

The chain links TRBV5-1 to TRBJ1-1; D is uncertain. The V and J ends lost 2 bases and 0 bases respectively, with 8 bases between them. The CDR3 has 14 residues. Germline V gene sequence: CDR1 SGHRS, CDR2 YFSETQ. CDR3 coding DNA: TGCGCCAGCAGCTTCGAGGGATTGAACACTGAAGCTTTCTTT. Translating it yields CASSFEGLNTEAFF.

This clone was counted once. The chain couples TRBV7-2 to TRBJ2-7; a possible D gene is TRBD2 (7 bases). V dropped 4 bases and J dropped 4 bases, with 14 bases sitting between them. CDR3 length: 14 residues. Germline V gene data show CDR1 as SGHTA and CDR2 as FQGNSA. CDR3 DNA: TGTGCCAGCAGCTCGGGGGGCTTCCTATACGAGCAGTACTTC. This codes for CASSSGGFLYEQYF.

This sequence joins TRBV2 and TRBJ2-7; tentative D call: TRBD2 (5 bases). The CDR3 sequence is 13 residues long. The V end was cut by 5 bases, the J end by 3 bases, with 11 bases between. Germline CDR1 SNHLY, CDR2 FYNNEI. The CDR3 loop is CASSSDGLYEQYF. The CDR3 nucleotides read TGTGCCAGCAGTTCGGACGGACTCTACGAGCAGTACTTC.